This TCR beta chain was sequenced for a study of T cells in Graves' hyperthyroidism and ophthalmopathy. Researchers took RNA transcripts and amplified the TCR beta CDR3 regions from them. The HTBI primer set drove a first-round RT-PCR of the TCR CDR3. TCRdb used MiXCR to reprocess the multiplex PCR reads, holding one entry per CDR3 protein. The top ten clones hold roughly 4.5% of a sample with fewer than 650,000 distinct CDR3 sequences, roughly 14% of them seen once. This clonotype has ten or more counts. The target antigen is unknown. Findings and caveats of the study: Blood also carried most thyroid clonotypes expanded above 0.001.

The TCR sequence derives from a woman between 35 and 50 years old with Graves' ophthalmopathy. The sequenced sample consisted of blood.

The CDR3 DNA reads as TGTGCCACCAGTGATCCGGGGAGCAATCAGCCCCAGCATTTT. Its translation: CATSDPGSNQPQHF. The chain couples TRBV24-1 to TRBJ1-5; D gene unclear. This CDR3 comprises 14 residues. The V gene lost 3 bases and the J gene lost 1 base, with 6 bases spanning the gap. The germline V gene encodes CDR1 KGHDR and CDR2 SFDVKD.